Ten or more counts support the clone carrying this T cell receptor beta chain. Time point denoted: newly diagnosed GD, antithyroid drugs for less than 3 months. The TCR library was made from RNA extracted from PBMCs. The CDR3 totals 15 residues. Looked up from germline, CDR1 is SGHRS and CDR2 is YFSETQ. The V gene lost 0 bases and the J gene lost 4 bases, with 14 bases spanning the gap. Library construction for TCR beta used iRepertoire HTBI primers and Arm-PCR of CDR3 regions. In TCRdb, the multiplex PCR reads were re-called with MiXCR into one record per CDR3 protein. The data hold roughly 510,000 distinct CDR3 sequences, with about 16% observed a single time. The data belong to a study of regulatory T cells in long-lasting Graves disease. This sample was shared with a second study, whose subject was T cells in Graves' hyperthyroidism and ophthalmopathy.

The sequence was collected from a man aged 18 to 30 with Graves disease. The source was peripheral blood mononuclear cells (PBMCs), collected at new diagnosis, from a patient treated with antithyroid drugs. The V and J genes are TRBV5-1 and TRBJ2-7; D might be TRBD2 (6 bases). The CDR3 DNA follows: TGCGCCAGCAGCTTGGGCGGGGCGGAGAATTACGAGCAGTACTTC. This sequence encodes CASSLGGAENYEQYF.